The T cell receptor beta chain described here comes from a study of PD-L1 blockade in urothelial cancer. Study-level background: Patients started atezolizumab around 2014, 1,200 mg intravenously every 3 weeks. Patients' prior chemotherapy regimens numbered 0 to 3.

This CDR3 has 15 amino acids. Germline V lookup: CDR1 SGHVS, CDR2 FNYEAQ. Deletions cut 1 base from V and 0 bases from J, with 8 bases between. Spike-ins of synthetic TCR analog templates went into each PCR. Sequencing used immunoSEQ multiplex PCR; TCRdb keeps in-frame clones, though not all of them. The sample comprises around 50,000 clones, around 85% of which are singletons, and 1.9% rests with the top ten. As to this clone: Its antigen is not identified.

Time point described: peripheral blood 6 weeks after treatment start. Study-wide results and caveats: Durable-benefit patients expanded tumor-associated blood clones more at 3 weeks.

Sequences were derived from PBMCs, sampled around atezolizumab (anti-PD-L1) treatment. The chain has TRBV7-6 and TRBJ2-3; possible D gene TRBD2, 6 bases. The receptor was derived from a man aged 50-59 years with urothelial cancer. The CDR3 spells CASSLGDSSTDTQYF. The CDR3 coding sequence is TGTGCCAGCAGCTTAGGGGACTCTAGCACAGATACGCAGTATTTT.